The 9 T cell receptor beta chains listed next were all sequenced from one sample in a study of graft-versus-host responses after intestinal transplantation. The protocol was immunoSEQ multiplex PCR, while the TCRdb copy is restricted to in-frame clones and leaves out a portion. The table includes some 15,000 clones, roughly 35% detected once. The starting material was alloreactive CD4+ T cells from a mixed lymphocyte reaction culture, obtained before intestinal transplant. Subset in this sample: CFSE-low proliferating T cells sorted from roughly six-day pre-transplant mixed lymphocyte reaction (GvH or HvG direction). The receptor set was obtained from a human patient who received an intestinal transplant.

This chain joins TRBV7-9 and TRBJ1-2, with TRBD1 identical over 7 bases. This CDR3 contains 13 residues. Trimming at V came to 6 bases and at J to 5 bases, leaving 6 bases not matched to a gene. Germline CDR1 is SEHNR and CDR2 is FQNEAQ (reference sequence). CDR3 DNA: TGTGCCAGCAGGTCTAGGGGGCTTTATGGCTACACCTTC. This translates into CASRSRGLYGYTF.

This clone was observed a few times. This chain uses TRBV14 with TRBJ2-5, with D hard to call. From germline, CDR1 is SGHDN and CDR2 FVKESK. This CDR3 spans 12 amino acids. With 5 bases removed from V and 5 bases from J, the gap between germline ends came to 9 bases. The CDR3 is CASSSSRETQYF. CDR3 in DNA: TGTGCCAGCAGCTCAAGTCGGGAGACCCAGTACTTC.

The rearrangement links TRBV5-1 to TRBJ2-5; TRBD1 matches at 8 bases. Trimming took 4 bases from V and 5 from J; bases not matched to a gene: 7. Germline values: CDR1 SGHRS, CDR2 YFSETQ. CDR3 length: 14 residues. CDR3: CASSLAGGAETQYF. The CDR3 coding sequence is TGCGCCAGCAGCCTCGCAGGGGGCGCGGAGACCCAGTACTTC.

The chain recombines TRBV18 with TRBJ2-7; TRBD1 aligns across 11 bases. Trimming took 3 bases from V and 1 from J; bases not matched to a gene: 2. This CDR3 has 15 residues. In germline, CDR1 is KGHSH, CDR2 LQKENI. DNA for the CDR3: TGTGCCAGCTCACCCAGGGACAGGGGGTCCTACGAGCAGTACTTC. This translates into CASSPRDRGSYEQYF.

This chain joins TRBV4-1 and TRBJ2-3, with TRBD2 identical over 8 bases. The CDR3 length is 17 residues. Looked up from germline, CDR1 is MGHRA and CDR2 is YSYEKL. After removal of 1 base from V and 0 bases from J, the junction contained 6 bases not matched to a gene. CDR3 DNA sequence: TGCGCCAGCAGCCAAGTCGTGGTAGCGGGGAGCACAGATACGCAGTATTTT. Its translation is CASSQVVVAGSTDTQYF.

This clone was counted between two and nine times. The rearrangement joins TRBV2 to TRBJ1-4, with D perhaps TRBD1 (5 bases). From germline, CDR1 is SNHLY and CDR2 FYNNEI. V was cut by 7 bases and J by 6 bases, with 18 bases left in between. The CDR3 is made up of 15 amino acids. As DNA, the CDR3 is TGTGCCAGCAACTACGCCGGGACGTGGGATGAAAAACTGTTTTTT. Amino acids: CASNYAGTWDEKLFF.

The chain combines TRBV7-7 with TRBJ2-1; 10 bases align to TRBD2. From germline, CDR1 is SSHAT and CDR2 FNYEAQ (reference sequence). V was pared by 2 bases and J by 9 bases, with 10 bases of the junction left unmatched. This CDR3 is 16 amino acids long. This CDR3 is CASSLRSGGALGEQFF. For the CDR3, the DNA is TGTGCCAGCAGCTTAAGGAGCGGGGGGGCCCTCGGTGAGCAGTTCTTC.

The rearrangement joins TRBV25-1 to TRBJ2-7; perhaps TRBD1 as D (7 bases). The CDR3 loop spans 14 amino acids. Germline-derived CDR1 and CDR2 are MGHDK and SYGVNS. The V end was cut by 2 bases, the J end by 2 bases, with 10 bases between. The CDR3 sequence is CASSEGRGAYEQYF. In nucleotides, the CDR3 is TGTGCCAGCAGTGAAGGCAGGGGGGCCTACGAGCAGTACTTC.

In its sample, this clone was seen a few times. The DNA of the CDR3 is TGTGCCAGCAGGGTAGCGGGGGGGGGTACGCAGTATTTT. It specifies CASRVAGGGTQYF. The rearrangement uses TRBV6-6 and TRBJ2-3; 11 bases line up with TRBD2. The CDR3 runs 13 residues. Looked up from germline, CDR1 is MNHNY and CDR2 is SVGAGI (reference sequence). The ends lost 6 bases at V and 8 bases at J; junction bases unmatched: 4.